The text below deals with one T cell receptor (beta chain). The clone's antigen remains unknown. No per-base quality is available; no much larger clone lies one base away. Trimming takes 4 bases from V and 8 bases from J, and the germline ends sit 13 bases apart. The CDR3 numbers 13 residues from cysteine through phenylalanine. The sequence is cut down to CDR3 DNA, 39 bases in frame from base 1. The germline V gene sets CDR1 to MGHDK and CDR2 to SYGVNS. These data are taken from a study of blood T cell repertoires in COVID-19 (dated by TCRdb to 2020 to 2021). About the full investigation: Samples from collaborators originated in the United States, Italy and Spain and spanned both the acute and convalescent phases of COVID-19. The prospective study material was composed of cDNA or gDNA derived from T cells, B-cell-depleted T cells, or PBMCs. Subjects who had been exposed to COVID-19, were actively infected with it, or had recovered from it provided the deeply sampled blood TCRbeta repertoires that made up the dataset. The repertoires were released in a freely available public database meant as a resource for research on the immune response to SARS-CoV-2. Samples came from the ongoing ImmuneRACE study (first 160 participants) plus 1,254 subjects from 6 global collaborators. The sample metadata nearly always contained a de-identified subject ID, COVID-19 status, age in years and sex. Where HLA class I and class II types were available, the types were taken from metadata supplied by the sample provider, not from assay-based typing. Overall results and qualifications from the work: The quantity of clinical and demographic metadata differed by source and by participant and was supplied without curation.

Whole blood was collected in K2EDTA tubes by collaborating institutions according to the institutions' own protocols. For TCRbeta analysis, collaborators shipped samples as frozen whole blood, isolated PBMCs, or DNA extracted from either of those sample types. TCRbeta CDR3 regions were amplified from genomic DNA using the immunoSEQ Assay, a bias-controlled multiplex PCR. Under the source paper's analysis protocol: The number of nucleated cells in each sample was estimated from the amplification of reference gene primers within the assay. To quantify the absolute abundance of each unique TCRbeta CDR3 rearrangement, sequence reads were collapsed and filtered. Productive Simpson clonality was computed per sample as the square root of Simpson's diversity index over productive rearrangements. Entries here come from immuneACCESS through TCRdb and include only in-frame sequences with V and J called. Some clones fail to appear in such tables; in the studies checked, an unresolved V gene covers under half of the shortfall, and the cause of the remainder is unknown. The D gene and trimming were derived from the DNA, and the V and J assignments and clone size from that table. Across this sample there are some 97,000 clones, with nearly 90% seen only once. Under 7.5% of the sample is taken by the ten largest.

This chain is built from TRBV25-1 and TRBJ2-3; TRBD2 could be the D gene, as 5 bases match. Sequencing was performed on peripheral blood. This sequence originates from a woman aged 60-75 years with acute or convalescent COVID-19. The CDR3 region reads CASSAGVLGTQYF. The nucleotide sequence reads as follows: TGTGCCAGCAGTGCCGGGGTCTTAGGTACGCAGTATTTT. With the portions outside the CDR3 filled from the reference TRBV25-1 and TRBJ2-3 genes, the complete variable region becomes EADIYQTPRYLVIGTGKKITLECSQTMGHDKMYWYQQDPGMELHLIHYSYGVNSTEKGDLSSESTVSRIRTEHFPLTLESARPSHTSQYLCASSAGVLGTQYFGPGTRLTVL.